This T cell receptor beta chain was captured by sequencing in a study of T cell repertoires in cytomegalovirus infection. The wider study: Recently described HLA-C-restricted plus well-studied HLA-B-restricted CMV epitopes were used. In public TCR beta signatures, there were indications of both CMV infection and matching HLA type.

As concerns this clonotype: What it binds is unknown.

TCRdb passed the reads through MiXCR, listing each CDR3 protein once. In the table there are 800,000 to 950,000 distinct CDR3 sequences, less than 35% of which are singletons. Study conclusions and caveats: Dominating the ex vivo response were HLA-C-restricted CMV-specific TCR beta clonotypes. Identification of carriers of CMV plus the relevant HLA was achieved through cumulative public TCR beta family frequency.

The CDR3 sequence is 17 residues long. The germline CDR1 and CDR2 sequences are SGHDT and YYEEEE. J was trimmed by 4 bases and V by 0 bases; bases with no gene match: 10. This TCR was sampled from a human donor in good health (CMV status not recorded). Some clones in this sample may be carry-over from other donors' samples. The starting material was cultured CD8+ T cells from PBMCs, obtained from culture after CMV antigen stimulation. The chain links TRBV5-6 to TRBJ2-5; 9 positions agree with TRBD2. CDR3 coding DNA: TGTGCCAGCAGCTTGGCCGGGGAGGCGGGGGGGCTAGAGACCCAGTACTTC. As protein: CASSLAGEAGGLETQYF. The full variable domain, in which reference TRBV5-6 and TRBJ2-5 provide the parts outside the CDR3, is DAGVTQSPTHLIKTRGQQVTLRCSPKSGHDTVSWYQQALGQGPQFIFQYYEEEERQRGNFPDRFSGHQFPNYSSELNVNALLLGDSALYLCASSLAGEAGGLETQYFGPGTRLLVL.